This T cell receptor beta chain was recorded in a study of cytomegalovirus exposure and HLA in healthy donors. Only in-frame clones appear in the TCRdb table, and some are missing; sequencing was by immunoSEQ multiplex PCR. The table shows about 360,000 clones, with 80% to 90% occurring only once. Germline values: CDR1 SNHLY, CDR2 FYNNEI. J was trimmed by 10 bases and V by 6 bases; bases with no gene match: 12. The CDR3 totals 15 residues. The clonotype originates from a woman aged 18-30 years in good health and CMV-seronegative. This chain joins TRBV2 and TRBJ1-5; TRBD1 matches 10 bases. The specimen was PBMCs. In DNA, the CDR3 is TGTGCCAGCAGGCCGGGACAGGGGCCTTTATTCCCCCAGCATTTT. It translates to CASRPGQGPLFPQHF.